This TCR beta chain derives from a study of blood T cell repertoires in COVID-19. On the study more broadly: Both acute and convalescent COVID-19 samples were obtained from the United States, Italy and Spain. Nucleic acid was either cDNA or gDNA, and it came from T cells, B-cell-depleted T cells, or PBMCs.

The length of the CDR3 is 14 residues. V trimming: 0 bases; J trimming: 5 bases; junction bases outside the gene matches: 3. Per the germline V gene, CDR1 is LGHDT and CDR2 is YNNKEL (reference sequence). Seattle cases were enrolled at active infection and followed longitudinally. Original data processing: The assay estimated nucleated cells by amplifying reference gene primers. Assay used: immunoSEQ multiplex PCR; TCRdb lists only in-frame clones, some missing. V and J calls and clone size are as listed in that table; D and trimming were resolved from the DNA. Of about 330,000 clones listed, roughly 89% are singletons.

This sequence originates from a man aged 30 to 39 with COVID-19, enrolled during active disease. Source material: peripheral blood. The chain uses TRBV3-1 (or the pseudogene TRBV3-2) and TRBJ1-2, with 7 bases that match TRBD1. The CDR3 protein is CASSQEDRLYGYTF. CDR3 coding DNA: TGTGCCAGCAGCCAAGAGGACAGGCTTTATGGCTACACCTTC.